The T cell receptor (beta chain) described here comes from a study of regulatory dendritic cells for organ transplantation. General study points: Between individuals, the alloreactive memory CD8+ T cell pool differed considerably.

Comment on this clone: The target antigen is unknown.

With 4 bases clipped from V and 2 bases from J, the junction kept 7 bases outside the gene matches. Germline values: CDR1 LNHDA, CDR2 SQIVND (reference sequence). The CDR3 length is 15 residues. Profiled with immunoSEQ multiplex PCR; TCRdb holds only in-frame clones, not every one. The sample lists just under 30,000 clones, almost 80% occurring once. V and J are TRBV19 and TRBJ2-7, with 8 bases fitting TRBD1. The sequencing sample was made of memory CD4+ T cells from blood. As to subset: CD45RO+ memory T cells. The source is a human donor in good health. The CDR3: CASSKYRTGTYEQYF. CDR3 nucleotide sequence: TGTGCCAGTAGTAAGTATAGGACAGGGACCTACGAGCAGTACTTC.